This T cell receptor beta chain originates from a study of cytomegalovirus exposure and HLA in healthy donors (TCRdb year 2017). In terms of the full investigation: An earlier analysis of about 530 of the donors reported approximately 280 Gb of sequence data and around 110 million unique TCR beta sequences obtained from some 170 million T cells. An early release that covered fewer than 750 HLA-typed donors contained 300 to 350 gigabases of sequencing data and about 84 million unique TCR sequences. Among the roughly 370 genotyped donors, under 90% belonged to the genetic ancestry cluster associated with self-reported Caucasian donors. The aim of the study was to test whether cataloging public T cell receptors could identify signatures of past pathogen exposure. The study used immunosequencing to profile the T cell repertoires of around 600 subjects and linked those repertoires to cytomegalovirus serostatus. A separate validation cohort of over a hundred different subjects was used in addition to the roughly 700-subject first cohort. The study combined high-throughput TCR immunosequencing, statistical association of individual TCRs with disease status, and machine learning to predict cytomegalovirus infection status. A later analysis re-analyzed previously published TCR beta repertoires from approximately 700 donors and added high-resolution HLA genotyping to study TCR occurrence patterns. Rather than using new phenotypic data, the later analysis identified candidate immune exposures from TCR beta sequences and from how often those sequences occurred across donors. An earlier analysis of 587 of the donors used high-throughput TCR beta sequencing to judge whether each TCR beta V gene segment behaved as functional or pseudogenic. Donor age, sex, ethnicity and CMV serostatus were compiled together with the repertoire data. Genome-wide SNP genotypes for about 65% of the roughly 670 donors were used in a later genetic analysis, which treated that subset as a discovery cohort. All discovery cohort repertoires had been generated on a single sequencing platform. HLA typing included class I and class II loci at four-digit resolution. The number of donors typed differed by locus, with about 629-640 for A, B, C, DRB1 and DQB1, more than 500 for DQA1, 600 to 610 for DPA1, and some 450 for DPB1. Because of strong linkage in the cohort, five DR-DQ haplotypes were treated as single units for association and clustering. Among a few hundred genotyped donors of the cohort, an average of about 240,000 unique TCR beta nucleotide sequences were sequenced per donor, roughly a sixth of them non-productive.

Worth noting for this clone: What this receptor recognizes is not known. No clone much larger than this one lies a single base away; base qualities are absent.

Overall study results and their limits: A further reported finding was that TCR beta sequences accurately predicted the HLA-A and HLA-B alleles for most subjects in the first cohort. In a later genetic analysis, fewer N-insertions in productive TCRs were reported among donors in an Asian-associated ancestry cluster than the approximately 630-donor mean. In a later analysis, most CMV-associated TCR beta chains were found to appear HLA-restricted, with HLA associations seemingly driven largely by CMV exposure. Most TCR sequences were seen in very few donors, while some public TCRs were found in many individuals. The sequencing pipeline was judged likely to have produced a cluster of highly shared sequence variants as a technical artifact. Because HLA typing was missing for some donors at each locus, association tests included only the typed subset. Immune exposure information for the cohort was limited to CMV serostatus. A few of the identified cytomegalovirus-associated TCR beta chains were confirmed in vitro to be specific for cytomegalovirus antigens. Assigning TCR associations to individual alleles was difficult when HLA alleles, especially DR and DQ, strongly co-occurred. Roughly uniform sequencing depth across donors was assumed in presence/absence analyses, although this assumption may not hold. At a false discovery rate of 0.05, a later analysis linked roughly 17,000 TCR beta sequences to specific HLA alleles. Linkage disequilibrium might explain the correlated functional status among segregating V segments, but an unknown experimental factor could not be ruled out. In a later genetic analysis, a missense DCLRE1C variant was associated with V-gene and J-gene trimming of TCR beta chains, and the association was replicated in an independent cohort. The authors suggested that the approach could potentially be extended to other disease states and immunological phenotypes. A later analysis found that HLA-associated TCR beta chains were more clonally expanded and had lower generation probabilities than equally common non-associated chains. In a later analysis, several top co-occurrence clusters were reported to appear linked to parvovirus B19, influenza, CMV and Epstein-Barr virus. In an earlier analysis of fewer than 700 of the donors, most TCR beta V segments appeared in productive rearrangements about 90% or about 30% of the time, broadly matching IMGT annotations. In a later analysis, TCR association rates were found to vary across HLA loci, with the most associated TCRs seen for DRB1 alleles and the fewest for HLA-C alleles. The cohort was sequenced for TCR beta chains only, and without alpha or paired-chain data the features that could be detected were limited. The study gave a list of about 170 TCR beta chains associated with cytomegalovirus. The earlier analysis of 587 of the donors excluded some 16 rarely observed V segments, including chromosome 9 orphons, because counts were too low. The classifier was reported to diagnose cytomegalovirus status with high specificity and sensitivity in both the original cohort and the validation cohort. Some IMGT-functional V segments, including TRBV6-2 and TRBV6-3, could not be distinguished by the 87-base-pair reads and were therefore excluded.

The cohort was made up of 666 healthy bone marrow donors. All cohort members were sampled while nominally healthy, although unrecorded immune exposures were likely present. The donor tested CMV seropositive, placing the donor among the approximately 310 seropositive members of the cohort. Every donor gave a peripheral blood sample, and the peripheral blood mononuclear cells from that sample were used for TCR beta sequencing. The Qiagen DNeasy Blood Extraction Kit was used to extract genomic DNA from the blood cell samples. Receptors were amplified or captured by the immunoSEQ multiplex PCR assay. A mixture of 60 forward primers for TCR Vbeta segments and 13 reverse primers for TCR Jbeta segments was used in the multiplex PCR. The CDR3 region of rearranged TCR beta genes was amplified from genomic DNA with a multiplex PCR assay. On the Illumina HiSeq System, the amplified TCR beta libraries were sequenced as 87-base-pair reads. Per the source publication's procedure: In a later analysis, 77 million or so unique TCR beta chains were counted across the 500 to 850 repertoires, and about 9.9 million of these chains were shared by at least two donors. Raw reads were error-corrected and collapsed into unique sequences with a nearest-neighbor algorithm that merged closely related sequences to remove PCR and sequencing errors. To assign V, D and J gene segments, CDR3 sequences were aligned to IMGT reference sequences. Each retained sequence needed at least a six-nucleotide match to both a V gene segment and a J gene segment. A rearrangement counted as productive if the CDR3 had no stop codons and remained in frame with V and J, and every other rearrangement counted as non-productive. CDR3 was defined according to IMGT convention as the region running from the second conserved V-encoded cysteine to the conserved J-encoded phenylalanine. In an earlier analysis of around 570 of the donors, sequences lacking an unambiguous match to a single V gene segment were excluded. An earlier analysis of approximately 590 of the donors called V segments functional above 56.7% productive rearrangements and segregating when the between-donor standard deviation exceeded 5%. To diagnose cytomegalovirus status from the catalog of TCR beta chain sequences, a statistical classification framework was built. V and J gene assignment, in a later analysis, came from comparing TCR nucleotide sequences with IMGT/GENE-DB human TR gene sequences. A later analysis assigned CDR3 sequences and most-parsimonious VDJ recombination scenarios with the TCRdist pipeline. In a later analysis, each TCR beta chain was defined by its CDR3 amino acid sequence together with its V-gene family, and reads without a unique V-gene family were excluded. To address suspected cross-contamination and a sequencing artifact, a later analysis removed over 500 highly shared, low-generation-probability nucleotide sequences. In a later analysis, a clonal expansion index for each public chain was calculated from normalized within-repertoire ranks of inferred template counts. In a later analysis, generation probabilities were computed using a VDJ recombination model fitted to out-of-frame rearrangements, and the results were checked against IGoR. In a later analysis, hypergeometric tests were used to score TCR-TCR, TCR-HLA and TCR-CMV co-occurrence, with a repertoire-size bias correction applied to TCR pairs. In a later analysis, false discovery rates were estimated by permuting HLA or CMV assignments 20 times. In a later analysis, co-occurring TCRs were grouped with DBSCAN, and TCRdist sequence similarity was added when clustering was performed within HLA-allele-positive subsets. For co-occurrence clustering, repertoires with fewer than 30,000 or more than 120,000 public chains were excluded, along with about five repertoires with anomalous nucleotide sharing. TCRdb stores this immuneACCESS table with in-frame sequences only. Part of the clones is absent; in the studies checked, under half of the shortfall reflects unresolved V genes, and no reason is known for the rest. V, J and clone size are taken as reported in that table, and D and trimming were inferred from the DNA itself. The sample table holds 85,000 to 100,000 clones, of which around 73% were seen once. The ten largest account for over 4% of the sample.

CDR1 MGHRA and CDR2 YSYEKL were looked up in the germline V gene. The trim is 0 bases for V and 0 bases for J, with a gap of 10 bases between the germline ends. Inclusive of the bounding cysteine and phenylalanine, the CDR3 is 16 residues long. The DNA shown is the 48-base CDR3, in frame from base 1. The TCR was taken from a woman aged 40 to 50 in good health and CMV-seropositive. The sample consisted of PBMCs. Recombination joined TRBV4-1 with TRBJ2-3, with no reliable assignment of the D segment. The CDR3 region has the sequence CASSQDRSASTDTQYF. The DNA sequence is as follows: TGCGCCAGCAGCCAAGATCGGAGCGCGAGCACAGATACGCAGTATTTT.